This entry lists 15 T cell receptor beta chains sequenced from one sample in a study of T cell repertoires in cytomegalovirus infection. TCRdb analysed the reads with MiXCR anew, one entry per CDR3 protein. The sample has about 360,000 distinct CDR3 sequences, around a sixth seen once. The sample was PBMCs. The receptors stem from a human donor in good health (CMV status not recorded). Some clones in this sample may be carry-over from other donors' samples.

The gene calls are TRBV2 and TRBJ1-1; TRBD1 is a possible D gene (5 bases). V gave up 2 bases and J gave up 1 base, with 11 bases separating them. This CDR3 contains 15 residues. Germline lookup yields CDR1 SNHLY and CDR2 FYNNEI. The CDR3 is CASSEQGSSNTEAFF. The CDR3 coding sequence is TGTGCCAGCAGTGAACAGGGCTCTTCGAACACTGAAGCTTTCTTT.

This clonotype was seen at least ten times. This chain links TRBV7-2 with TRBJ2-4; TRBD1 agrees at 8 bases. V was pared by 5 bases and J by 0 bases, with 9 bases of the junction left unmatched. The CDR3 loop spans 17 amino acids. The germline CDR1 and CDR2 sequences are SGHTA and FQGNSA. In nucleotides, the CDR3 is TGTGCCAGCAGCCGGGAACCAGGGGGCTTAGCCAAAAACATTCAGTACTTC. This encodes CASSREPGGLAKNIQYF.

The CDR3, as DNA: TGCAGCGTTCGGACGGGGAGCTCCTACGAGCAGTACTTC. Protein: CSVRTGSSYEQYF. The rearrangement joins TRBV29-1 to TRBJ2-7; perhaps TRBD2 as D (5 bases). V dropped 5 bases and J dropped 0 bases, with 11 bases sitting between them. Germline V lookup: CDR1 SQVTM, CDR2 ANQGSEA. The CDR3 extends over 13 amino acids.

Ten or more counts support this clonotype. The CDR3 spells CATSRPRTDTQYF. The CDR3 DNA sequence: TGTGCCACCAGCAGACCCAGGACAGATACGCAGTATTTT. The gene calls are TRBV15 and TRBJ2-3; no clear D. V was trimmed by 2 bases and J by 3 bases, leaving 6 bases between them. The CDR3 runs to 13 residues. Germline V gives CDR1 LNHNV, CDR2 YYDKDF (reference sequence).

The J gene is TRBJ1-5, the V gene TRBV19, with 10 bases lining up with TRBD1. Unmatched junction bases numbered 9, after V lost 7 bases and J lost 6 bases. CDR1 LNHDA and CDR2 SQIVND come from the germline V gene (reference sequence). The CDR3 is 15 residues long. The CDR3 sequence: CASTAGTGVFQPQHF. For the CDR3, the DNA is TGTGCCAGTACCGCCGGGACAGGGGTCTTTCAGCCCCAGCATTTT.

This clonotype showed up many times. CDR3 residues: CASSSDRDREKLFF. DNA of the CDR3: TGTGCCAGCAGCTCAGACAGGGACCGTGAAAAACTGTTTTTT. This chain connects TRBV7-9 to TRBJ1-4; 7 bases align to TRBD1. CDR3 length: 14 amino acids. V gave up 4 bases and J gave up 7 bases; unmatched junction bases: 6. The germline CDR1 and CDR2 sequences are SEHNR and FQNEAQ (reference sequence).

This clonotype was picked up many times. One end of the junction varies from germline; a read error may be responsible. The gene calls are TRBV11-2 and TRBJ2-7; 8 bases are shared with TRBD2. From germline, CDR1 is SGHAT and CDR2 FQNNGV. The CDR3 extends over 17 amino acids. As DNA, the CDR3 is TGTGCCAGCAGCTTAGGGTGGGGCTCAGGACTAGCTACGAGCACCAACTTC. Its translation is CASSLGWGSGLATSTNF.

On this clonotype itself: Being one base from a much bigger clone, this may be a read error. The chain couples TRBV12-3 or TRBV12-4 to TRBJ2-1; TRBD2 is a possible D gene (7 bases). There are 14 residues in the CDR3. The CDR3 DNA reads as TGTACCAGCAGCTACTTAGGGGGGGCTAATGAGCAGTTCTTC. Its translation: CTSSYLGGANEQFF.

This clonotype came up a few times. This chain connects TRBV27 to TRBJ2-7; 11 bases agree with TRBD1. The CDR3 spans 14 residues. Germline CDR1 MNHEY, CDR2 SMNVEV (reference sequence). V was clipped by 5 bases and J by 6 bases; unmatched bases: 6. The CDR3 reads CASSPGTGGFEQYF. The CDR3 nucleotides are TGTGCCAGCAGTCCCGGGACAGGGGGGTTCGAGCAGTACTTC.

This clonotype was picked up a small number of times. V is TRBV6-4 and J is TRBJ2-3; perhaps TRBD2 as D (6 bases). The CDR3 is 16 residues long. Per the germline V gene, CDR1 is MRHNA and CDR2 is SNTAGT. Trimming removed 4 bases from V and 3 bases from J, with 17 bases in between. Written as DNA, the CDR3 is TGTGCCAGCAGTGTTAAGTCGTCCGGGACTACAGATACGCAGTATTTT. Protein: CASSVKSSGTTDTQYF.

Details on this clonotype: Just one base apart from a much larger clone, this may be a read error. The chain uses TRBV12-3 or TRBV12-4 and TRBJ1-1; TRBD1 is a possible D gene (5 bases). Between the trimmed V and J ends, which lost 4 bases and 1 base, there was a span of 13 bases. CDR3 length equals 15 residues. This CDR3 is CASSSPDGTNTEAFF. DNA of the CDR3: TGTGCCAGCAGTTCACCGGACGGGACGAACACTGAAGCTTTCTTT.

The rearrangement uses TRBV4-1 and TRBJ1-1; D is unclear. V was cut by 1 base and J by 2 bases, with 17 bases left in between. Germline V gene sequence: CDR1 MGHRA, CDR2 YSYEKL. The CDR3 is 17 residues long. The CDR3 DNA is TGCGCCAGCAGCCAAGGCCCCCAGATCGCTCCCAACACTGAAGCTTTCTTT. Translation: CASSQGPQIAPNTEAFF.

This chain uses TRBV6-2 or TRBV6-3 with TRBJ2-3, with 7 bases matching TRBD1. This CDR3 contains 15 residues. Germline CDR1 reads MNHEY; CDR2 reads SVGEGT. After removal of 6 bases from V and 4 bases from J, the junction contained 10 bases not matched to a gene. CDR3 sequence (DNA): TGTGCCAGCAGACCCACGGTGACAGGGCCAGATACGCAGTATTTT. Protein: CASRPTVTGPDTQYF.

J is TRBJ1-1 and V is TRBV5-6; D is unresolved. This CDR3 spans 13 amino acids. In germline, CDR1 is SGHDT, CDR2 YYEEEE. V shed 0 bases and J shed 4 bases, with 7 bases lying between them. CDR3 region: CASSLGRITEAFF. Written as DNA, the CDR3 is TGTGCCAGCAGCTTGGGAAGAATCACTGAAGCTTTCTTT.

Only a few counts were recorded for this clonotype. This chain links TRBV12-3 or TRBV12-4 with TRBJ2-1, with D perhaps assigned TRBD1 or TRBD2 (5 bases each). Deletions cut 6 bases from V and 10 bases from J, with 13 bases between. There are 12 residues in the CDR3. CDR3 sequence (DNA): TGTGCCAGCAGCGCCTCTGAGGGGGAGCAGTTCTTC. Protein: CASSASEGEQFF.